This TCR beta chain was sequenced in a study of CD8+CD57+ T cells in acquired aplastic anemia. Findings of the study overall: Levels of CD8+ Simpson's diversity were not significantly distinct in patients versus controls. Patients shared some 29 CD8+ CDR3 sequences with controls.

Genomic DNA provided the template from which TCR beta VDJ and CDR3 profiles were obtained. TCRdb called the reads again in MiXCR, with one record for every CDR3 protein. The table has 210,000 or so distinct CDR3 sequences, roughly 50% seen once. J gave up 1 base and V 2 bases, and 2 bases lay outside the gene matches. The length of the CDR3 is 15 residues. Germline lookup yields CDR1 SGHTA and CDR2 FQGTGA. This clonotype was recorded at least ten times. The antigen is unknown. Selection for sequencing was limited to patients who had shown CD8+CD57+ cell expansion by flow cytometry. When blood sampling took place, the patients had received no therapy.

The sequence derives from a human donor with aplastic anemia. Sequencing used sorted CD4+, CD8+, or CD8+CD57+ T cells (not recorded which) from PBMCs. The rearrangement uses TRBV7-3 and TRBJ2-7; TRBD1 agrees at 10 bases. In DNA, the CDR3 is TGTGCCAGCAGCTTATGGACAGGGGGTTCCTACGAGCAGTACTTC. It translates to CASSLWTGGSYEQYF.